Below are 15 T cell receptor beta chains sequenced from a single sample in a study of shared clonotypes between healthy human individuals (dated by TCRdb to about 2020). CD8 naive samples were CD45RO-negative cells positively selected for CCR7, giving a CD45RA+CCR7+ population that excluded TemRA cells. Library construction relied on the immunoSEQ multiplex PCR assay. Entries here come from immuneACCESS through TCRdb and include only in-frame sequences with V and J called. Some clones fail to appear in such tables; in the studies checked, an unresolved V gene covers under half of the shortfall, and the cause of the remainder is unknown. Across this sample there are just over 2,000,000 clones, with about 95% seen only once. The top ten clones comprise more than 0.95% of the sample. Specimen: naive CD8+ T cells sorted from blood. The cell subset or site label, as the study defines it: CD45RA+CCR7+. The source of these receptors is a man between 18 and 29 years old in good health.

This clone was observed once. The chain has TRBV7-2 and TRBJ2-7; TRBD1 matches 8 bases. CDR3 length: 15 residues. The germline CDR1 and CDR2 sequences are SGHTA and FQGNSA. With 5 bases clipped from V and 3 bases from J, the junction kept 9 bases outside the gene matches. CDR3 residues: CASSPTPQGVYEQYF. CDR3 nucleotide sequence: TGTGCCAGCAGCCCTACCCCACAGGGGGTCTACGAGCAGTACTTC.

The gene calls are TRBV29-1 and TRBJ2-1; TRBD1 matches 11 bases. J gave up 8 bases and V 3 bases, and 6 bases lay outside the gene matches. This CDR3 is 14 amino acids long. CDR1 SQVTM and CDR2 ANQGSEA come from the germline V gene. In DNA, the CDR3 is TGCAGCGTTGAGGACAGGGGGCGCGTTGATGAGCAGTTCTTC. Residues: CSVEDRGRVDEQFF.

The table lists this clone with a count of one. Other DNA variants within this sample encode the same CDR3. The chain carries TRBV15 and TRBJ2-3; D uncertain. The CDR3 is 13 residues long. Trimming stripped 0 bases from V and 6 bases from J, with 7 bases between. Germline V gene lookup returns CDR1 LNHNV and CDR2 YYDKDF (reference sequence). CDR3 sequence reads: CATSRDLGDTQYF. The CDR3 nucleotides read TGTGCCACCAGCAGAGATCTCGGGGATACGCAGTATTTT.

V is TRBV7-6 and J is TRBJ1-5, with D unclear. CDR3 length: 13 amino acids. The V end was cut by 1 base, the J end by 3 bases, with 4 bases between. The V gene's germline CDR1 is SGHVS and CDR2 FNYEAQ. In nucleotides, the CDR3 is TGTGCCAGCAGCTTAGGCTTCAATCAGCCCCAGCATTTT. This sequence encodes CASSLGFNQPQHF. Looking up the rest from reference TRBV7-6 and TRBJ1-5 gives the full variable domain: GAGVSQSPRYKVTKRGQDVALRCDPISGHVSLYWYRQALGQGPEFLTYFNYEAQQDKSGLPNDRFSAERPEGSISTLTIQRTEQRDSAMYRCASSLGFNQPQHFGDGTRLSIL.

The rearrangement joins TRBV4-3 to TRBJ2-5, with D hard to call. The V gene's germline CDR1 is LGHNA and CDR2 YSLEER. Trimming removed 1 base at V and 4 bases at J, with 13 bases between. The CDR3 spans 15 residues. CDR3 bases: TGCGCCAGCAGCCAAGTAGGTGCTAGTGGAGAGACCCAGTACTTC. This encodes CASSQVGASGETQYF.

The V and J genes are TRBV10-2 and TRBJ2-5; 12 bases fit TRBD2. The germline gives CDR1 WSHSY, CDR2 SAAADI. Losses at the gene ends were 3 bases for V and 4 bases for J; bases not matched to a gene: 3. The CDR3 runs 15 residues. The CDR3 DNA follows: TGCGCCAGCAGTGAAACTAGCGGGGGGCTAGAGACCCAGTACTTC. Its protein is CASSETSGGLETQYF.

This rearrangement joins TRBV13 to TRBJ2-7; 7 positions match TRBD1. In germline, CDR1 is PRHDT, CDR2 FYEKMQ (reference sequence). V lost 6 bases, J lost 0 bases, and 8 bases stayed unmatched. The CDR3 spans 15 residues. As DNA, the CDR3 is TGTGCCAGCAGTTCCAGGGGGTCTCTCTCCTACGAGCAGTACTTC. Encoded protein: CASSSRGSLSYEQYF. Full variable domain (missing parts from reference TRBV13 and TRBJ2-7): AAGVIQSPRHLIKEKRETATLKCYPIPRHDTVYWYQQGPGQDPQFLISFYEKMQSDKGSIPDRFSAQQFSDYHSELNMSSLELGDSALYFCASSSRGSLSYEQYFGPGTRLTVT.

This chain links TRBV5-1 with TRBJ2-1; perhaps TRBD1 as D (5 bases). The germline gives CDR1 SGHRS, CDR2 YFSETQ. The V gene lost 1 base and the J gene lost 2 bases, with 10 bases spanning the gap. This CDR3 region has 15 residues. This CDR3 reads CASSLRTPTYNEQFF. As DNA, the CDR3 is TGCGCCAGCAGCTTGAGGACACCAACCTACAATGAGCAGTTCTTC.

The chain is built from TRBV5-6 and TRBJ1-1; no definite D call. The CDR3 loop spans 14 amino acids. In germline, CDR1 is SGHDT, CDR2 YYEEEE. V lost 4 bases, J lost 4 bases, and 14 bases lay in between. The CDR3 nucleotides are TGTGCCAGCAGCCCCGTGGAGGGCCGCACTGAAGCTTTCTTT. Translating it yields CASSPVEGRTEAFF.

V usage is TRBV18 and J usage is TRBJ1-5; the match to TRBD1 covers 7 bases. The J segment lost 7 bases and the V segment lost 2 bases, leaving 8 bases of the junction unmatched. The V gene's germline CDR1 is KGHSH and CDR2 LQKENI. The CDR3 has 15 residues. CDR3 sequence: CASSPSDREEQPQHF. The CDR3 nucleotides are TGTGCCAGCTCACCAAGTGACAGGGAGGAACAGCCCCAGCATTTT.

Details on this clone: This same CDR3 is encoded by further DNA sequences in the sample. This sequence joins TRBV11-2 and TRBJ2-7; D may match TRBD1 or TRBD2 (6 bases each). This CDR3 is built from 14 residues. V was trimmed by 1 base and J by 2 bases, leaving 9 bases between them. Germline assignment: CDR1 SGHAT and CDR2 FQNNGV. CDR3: CASSLVGGPYEQYF. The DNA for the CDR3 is TGTGCCAGCAGCTTAGTTGGGGGGCCCTACGAGCAGTACTTC.

In nucleotides, the CDR3 is TGTGCCAGCAGCGTAGCGCCGACAGGGTACGAGCAGTACTTC. This codes for CASSVAPTGYEQYF. The gene calls are TRBV9 and TRBJ2-7, with 7 bases matching TRBD1. Germline V lookup: CDR1 SGDLS, CDR2 YYNGEE. The CDR3 spans 14 residues. V shed 0 bases, J shed 4 bases, and the junction held 4 bases outside the gene matches.

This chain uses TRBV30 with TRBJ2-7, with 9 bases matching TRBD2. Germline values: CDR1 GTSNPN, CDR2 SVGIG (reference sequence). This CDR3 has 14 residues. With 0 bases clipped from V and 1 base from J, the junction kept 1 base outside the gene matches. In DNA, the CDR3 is TGTGCCTGGAGTGTAACTAGCGGGTCCTACGAGCAGTACTTC. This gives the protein CAWSVTSGSYEQYF.

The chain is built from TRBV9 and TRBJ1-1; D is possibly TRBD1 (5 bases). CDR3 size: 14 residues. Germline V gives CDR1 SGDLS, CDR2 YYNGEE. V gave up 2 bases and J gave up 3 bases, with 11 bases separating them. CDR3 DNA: TGTGCCAGCAGCGTCCCGGGGACGGACACTGAAGCTTTCTTT. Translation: CASSVPGTDTEAFF.

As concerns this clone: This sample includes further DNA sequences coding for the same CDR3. The CDR3 sequence is CASSFGETQYF. CDR3 DNA sequence: TGTGCCAGCAGCTTCGGTGAGACCCAGTACTTC. The V gene is TRBV5-4, the J gene TRBJ2-5, with unresolved D. Looked up from germline, CDR1 is SGHNT and CDR2 is YYREEE (reference sequence). This CDR3 spans 11 amino acids. The V end was cut by 2 bases, the J end by 5 bases, with 4 bases between.